This TCR beta chain was obtained from a study of cytomegalovirus exposure and HLA in healthy donors. General study results and limits: It was reported that the classifier diagnosed cytomegalovirus status with high specificity and sensitivity in both the original and validation cohorts. There were some V segments, including TRBV6-2 and TRBV6-3, excluded as indistinguishable. An ancestry cluster, one associated with Asian ancestry, reportedly showed fewer N-insertions than the approximately 670-donor mean in a later analysis.

Trimming stripped 5 bases from V and 3 bases from J, with 12 bases between. Per germline, CDR1 SGHRS and CDR2 YFSETQ. CDR3 size: 13 residues. Primers: 60 Vbeta forward and 13 Jbeta reverse. The repertoire was sequenced with immunoSEQ multiplex PCR; TCRdb's copy has only in-frame clones and lacks some. This sample has some 150,000 clones, with around three quarters found just once. For this clone: No antigen is known for it.

This chain joins TRBV5-1 and TRBJ2-7; TRBD1 is a possible D gene (5 bases). Sequencing was carried out using PBMCs. This TCR was sampled from a middle-aged man in good health and CMV-seropositive. The CDR3 bases are TGCGCCAGCAGTTCAAACAGGTTCTACGAGCAGTACTTC. This encodes CASSSNRFYEQYF.